Each of the 32 T cell receptor beta chains below was sequenced from the same sample in a study of neurological immune-mediated disorders. Using its own MiXCR run on the 5' RACE reads, TCRdb lists one record per CDR3 protein. The sample carries under 80,000 distinct CDR3 sequences, 14% recorded once. Sequenced material: PBMCs. These receptors all come from a woman in her forties or fifties in good health.

The chain recombines TRBV29-1 with TRBJ1-2; no reliable D call. CDR3 length: 13 residues. CDR1 and CDR2 from the germline V gene are SQVTM and ANQGSEA. V dropped 8 bases and J dropped 9 bases, with 22 bases sitting between them. For the CDR3, the DNA is TGCAGCACTGGGGAAGAGGTGGAAGGGAGCTACACCTTC. It yields the protein CSTGEEVEGSYTF.

This clonotype was seen at least ten times. The V gene is TRBV5-6, the J gene TRBJ2-7, with TRBD2 as a possible D gene (7 bases). The CDR3 is made up of 15 amino acids. Trimming pared 0 bases from V and 5 bases from J, leaving 15 bases between. The germline CDR1 and CDR2 sequences are SGHDT and YYEEEE. This CDR3 is CASSLDREGGDEQYF. CDR3 DNA: TGTGCCAGCAGCTTGGACAGGGAAGGGGGGGACGAGCAGTACTTC.

V is TRBV7-9 and J is TRBJ2-5; tentative D call: TRBD2 (6 bases). Per the germline V gene, CDR1 is SEHNR and CDR2 is FQNEAQ (reference sequence). V lost 1 base to trimming and J lost 5 bases, with 14 bases between them. CDR3 length: 15 residues. The CDR3 sequence: CASSLVGGAEETQYF. The DNA of the CDR3 is TGTGCCAGCAGCTTAGTAGGAGGGGCTGAGGAGACCCAGTACTTC.

This clonotype was detected many times. J is TRBJ1-2 and V is TRBV7-9; TRBD1 might be the D (5 bases). This CDR3 region has 15 residues. The germline V gene has CDR1 SEHNR and CDR2 FQNEAQ (reference sequence). Trimming pared 3 bases from V and 0 bases from J, leaving 11 bases between. CDR3 amino acids: CASSFRDGPNYGYTF. The CDR3 nucleotides are TGTGCCAGCAGCTTCAGGGACGGTCCTAACTATGGCTACACCTTC.

Many counts were recorded for this clonotype. The chain links TRBV4-2 to TRBJ2-5; 12 nucleotides agree with TRBD2. The CDR3 is 15 residues long. V lost 4 bases, J lost 3 bases, and 3 bases stayed unmatched. Germline CDR1 LGHNA, CDR2 YNFKEQ. CDR3 sequence reads: CASSPGLAGKETQYF. CDR3 in DNA: TGTGCCAGCAGCCCAGGACTAGCGGGGAAAGAGACCCAGTACTTC.

This clonotype occurred many times. This chain connects TRBV7-9 to TRBJ2-1; 7 bases align to TRBD2. Germline V gene lookup returns CDR1 SEHNR and CDR2 FQNEAQ (reference sequence). The V segment lost 3 bases and the J segment 7 bases; nucleotides outside the gene matches: 6. The CDR3 totals 14 residues. CDR3 sequence (DNA): TGTGCCAGCAGCTTGTGGGACGGGGGGAATGAGCAGTTCTTC. It codes for CASSLWDGGNEQFF.

Worth noting for this clonotype: This may come from a read error, since a much larger clone is one base off. This rearrangement joins TRBV27 to TRBJ1-4; 8 nucleotides match TRBD1. V shed 3 bases, J shed 7 bases, and the junction held 4 bases outside the gene matches. Germline lookup yields CDR1 MNHEY and CDR2 SMNVEV (reference sequence). CDR3 length: 14 residues. CDR3 DNA: TGTGCCAGCAGTTTTCTCGGACAGGGTGAAAAACTGTTTTTT. This gives the protein CASSFLGQGEKLFF.

This clonotype was seen many times. The J gene is TRBJ1-2, the V gene TRBV7-2, with 10 bases fitting TRBD1. V trimming: 6 bases; J trimming: 4 bases; junction bases outside the gene matches: 5. The CDR3 totals 14 residues. Germline V CDR1 and CDR2: SGHTA, FQGNSA. In DNA, the CDR3 is TGTGCCAGCAGTTCCGGGACAGGGGCCTATGGCTACACCTTC. It is translated as CASSSGTGAYGYTF. Full variable domain (missing parts from reference TRBV7-2 and TRBJ1-2): GAGVSQSPSNKVTEKGKDVELRCDPISGHTALYWYRQSLGQGLEFLIYFQGNSAPDKSGLPSDRFSAERTGGSVSTLTIQRTQQEDSAVYLCASSSGTGAYGYTFGSGTRLTVV.

This clonotype was found many times. The chain uses TRBV5-1 and TRBJ2-1; TRBD2 agrees at 10 bases. Germline trimming cut 0 bases from V and 6 bases from J; bases unmatched to any gene: 9. The CDR3 runs 17 residues. CDR1 SGHRS and CDR2 YFSETQ come from the germline V gene. The CDR3: CASSLGRLAGNLNEQFF. CDR3 DNA: TGCGCCAGCAGCTTGGGAAGACTAGCGGGTAACCTCAATGAGCAGTTCTTC. The variable domain in full, completed from reference TRBV5-1 and TRBJ2-1, reads KAGVTQTPRYLIKTRGQQVTLSCSPISGHRSVSWYQQTPGQGLQFLFEYFSETQRNKGNFPGRFSGRQFSNSRSEMNVSTLELGDSALYLCASSLGRLAGNLNEQFFGPGTRLTVL.

This clonotype was seen ten or more times. The J gene is TRBJ2-1, the V gene TRBV29-1; no clear D gene. The V gene lost 1 base and the J gene lost 2 bases, with 6 bases spanning the gap. This CDR3 is built from 13 residues. CDR1 SQVTM and CDR2 ANQGSEA come from the germline V gene. CDR3 amino acids: CSVEVWAYNEQFF. Written as DNA, the CDR3 is TGCAGCGTTGAAGTGTGGGCCTACAATGAGCAGTTCTTC.

This clonotype has a count of ten or more. This rearrangement joins TRBV18 to TRBJ2-7; tentative D call: TRBD2 (6 bases). This CDR3 is 14 amino acids long. V dropped 0 bases and J dropped 7 bases, with 13 bases sitting between them. Germline CDR1 KGHSH, CDR2 LQKENI. CDR3 sequence (DNA): TGTGCCAGCTCACCACCGGCGGGGTCTAGGGAGCAGTACTTC. Its translation: CASSPPAGSREQYF.

The V and J genes are TRBV3-1 and TRBJ1-1; no clear D gene. The CDR3 extends over 15 amino acids. Trimming stripped 2 bases from V and 3 bases from J, with 13 bases between. Germline V gene data show CDR1 as LGHDT and CDR2 as YNNKEL (reference sequence). CDR3 protein: CASSQLPVGDTEAFF. CDR3 bases: TGTGCCAGCAGCCAACTCCCAGTGGGTGACACTGAAGCTTTCTTT.

This clonotype has ten or more counts. The chain joins TRBV5-6 to TRBJ2-7, with D perhaps TRBD1 or TRBD2 (5 bases each). The germline V gene encodes CDR1 SGHDT and CDR2 YYEEEE. This CDR3 comprises 14 residues. Trimming removed 2 bases from V and 3 bases from J, with 12 bases in between. This chain's CDR3 is CASSFLAGSYEQYF. CDR3 bases: TGTGCCAGCAGCTTCTTGGCAGGGAGCTACGAGCAGTACTTC.

This clonotype showed up many times. The V call is TRBV11-3, the J call TRBJ2-2; D might be TRBD2 (6 bases). The V gene's germline CDR1 is SGHNT and CDR2 YENEEA. V gave up 2 bases and J gave up 9 bases, with 16 bases separating them. This CDR3 has 15 residues. The CDR3 protein is CASSLSSSGVRELFF. Here the CDR3 DNA reads TGTGCCAGCAGCTTATCTTCCTCGGGAGTCCGGGAGCTGTTTTTT. The full variable domain, with the rest looked up from reference TRBV11-3 and TRBJ2-2, is EAGVVQSPRYKIIEKKQPVAFWCNPISGHNTLYWYLQNLGQGPELLIRYENEEAVDDSQLPKDRFSAERLKGVDSTLKIQPAELGDSAVYLCASSLSSSGVRELFFGEGSRLTVL.

This clonotype was detected ten times or more. This sequence joins TRBV6-6 and TRBJ2-7, with 7 bases aligning to TRBD1. Germline V lookup: CDR1 MNHNY, CDR2 SVGAGI (reference sequence). The CDR3 has 15 amino acids. V shed 5 bases and J 0 bases; nucleotides not matched to a gene: 7. In nucleotides, the CDR3 is TGTGCCAGCAGTCGACAGGGCCCTACCTCCTACGAGCAGTACTTC. As protein: CASSRQGPTSYEQYF.

This clonotype was seen ten or more times. The rearrangement joins TRBV28 to TRBJ1-5; D unclear. Trimming pared 6 bases from V and 0 bases from J, leaving 9 bases between. Per the germline V gene, CDR1 is MDHEN and CDR2 is SYDVKM. The CDR3 runs to 14 residues. DNA of the CDR3: TGTGCCAGCAGACAGCCCGATAGCAATCAGCCCCAGCATTTT. Its protein is CASRQPDSNQPQHF.

This clonotype appeared many times. The V call is TRBV5-1, the J call TRBJ2-7, with D possibly TRBD2 on 6 matching bases. The V gene lost 0 bases and the J gene lost 2 bases, with 12 bases spanning the gap. Germline V lookup: CDR1 SGHRS, CDR2 YFSETQ. This CDR3 contains 15 residues. The CDR3 is CASSLGPGETYEQYF. The CDR3, as DNA: TGCGCCAGCAGCTTGGGCCCGGGGGAGACCTACGAGCAGTACTTC.

This clonotype was seen many times. The V and J genes are TRBV20-1 and TRBJ2-1; unclear D gene. The CDR3 sequence is 18 residues long. Germline V CDR1 and CDR2: DFQATT, SNEGSKA (reference sequence). V was cut by 3 bases and J by 0 bases, with 21 bases left in between. The CDR3 DNA reads as TGCAGTGCTAGTCGGTCTCCTACAAGGACCAGCTCCTACAATGAGCAGTTCTTC. Translated: CSASRSPTRTSSYNEQFF.

V and J are TRBV20-1 and TRBJ2-1; 12 nucleotides align to TRBD2. The CDR3 is made up of 19 amino acids. CDR1 is DFQATT and CDR2 is SNEGSKA in the germline V gene (reference sequence). V was pared by 2 bases and J by 4 bases, with 15 bases of the junction left unmatched. The CDR3 loop is CSARQTLAGGIGDYNEQFF. The CDR3, as DNA: TGCAGTGCTAGACAAACACTAGCGGGAGGAATTGGGGATTACAATGAGCAGTTCTTC.

This clonotype has at least ten counts. The genes are TRBV5-1 and TRBJ2-2; the match to TRBD2 covers 8 bases. Trimming took 2 bases from V and 5 from J; bases not matched to a gene: 2. This CDR3 comprises 14 residues. CDR1 SGHRS and CDR2 YFSETQ come from the germline V gene. CDR3 region: CASSFGLATGELFF. The DNA for the CDR3 is TGCGCCAGCAGCTTCGGACTAGCTACCGGGGAGCTGTTTTTT.

This clonotype was counted many times. Its ends do not fully match the called genes, so a read error is possible. The V call is TRBV20-1, the J call TRBJ1-1; 9 bases are a match to TRBD1. The CDR3 extends over 14 amino acids. In germline, CDR1 is DFQATT, CDR2 SNEGSKA (reference sequence). CDR3 DNA: TGCAGTGCTGGAGAGACAGGGGGGAACACTGAAGCTTTCTTT. This sequence encodes CSAGETGGNTEAFF.

This clonotype was detected ten times or more. Written as DNA, the CDR3 is TGCGCCAGCAGCTCCGGACAGGGGATGGACGAGCAGTACTTC. Encoded protein: CASSSGQGMDEQYF. This chain joins TRBV5-1 and TRBJ2-7; 9 bases align to TRBD1. Germline trimming cut 3 bases from V and 5 bases from J; bases unmatched to any gene: 6. From germline, CDR1 is SGHRS and CDR2 YFSETQ. This CDR3 has 14 residues.

V usage is TRBV12-3 or TRBV12-4 and J usage is TRBJ2-1; 7 nucleotides match TRBD1. V gave up 7 bases and J gave up 8 bases; unmatched junction bases: 11. The CDR3 runs 14 residues. The DNA of the CDR3 is TGTGCCAGCATCGACAGGGAAGTTTCCCATGAGCAGTTCTTC. Translation: CASIDREVSHEQFF.

Ten or more counts support this clonotype. V usage is TRBV7-6 and J usage is TRBJ1-5; D gene unclear. CDR1 is SGHVS and CDR2 is FNYEAQ in the germline V gene. This CDR3 region has 14 residues. V was shortened by 6 bases and J by 2 bases, with 11 bases between the two germline ends. CDR3 sequence (DNA): TGTGCCAGCAGTTTACAGCAGGGCAATCAGCCCCAGCATTTT. It specifies CASSLQQGNQPQHF.

In this sample, this clonotype turned up many times. V gene TRBV10-3 combines with J gene TRBJ1-1; perhaps TRBD1 as D (6 bases). The CDR3 loop spans 13 amino acids. The germline V and J ends were trimmed by 5 bases and 5 bases, with 12 bases remaining between them. Germline V lookup: CDR1 ENHRY, CDR2 SYGVKD. CDR3 sequence reads: CAISYNRATEAFF. CDR3 nucleotides: TGTGCCATCAGTTACAACAGGGCTACTGAAGCTTTCTTT.

This clonotype has ten or more counts. The V call is TRBV12-3 or TRBV12-4, the J call TRBJ1-4, with D possibly TRBD1 on 6 matching bases. The CDR3 runs 15 residues. V was cut by 2 bases and J by 6 bases, with 13 bases left in between. The CDR3 reads CASSLMQGSDEKLFF. CDR3 coding DNA: TGTGCCAGCAGTTTAATGCAGGGGAGCGATGAAAAACTGTTTTTT.

This clonotype was detected only once. This may be a read error: a much more frequent sequence differs by one nucleotide. V and J are TRBV7-7 and TRBJ2-5, with D uncertain. The germline CDR1 and CDR2 sequences are SSHAT and FNYEAQ (reference sequence). This CDR3 has 12 amino acids. In DNA form, the CDR3 reads TGTGCTAGCAGTCAAGATAGTGAGACCCAGTACTTC. Encoded protein: CASSQDSETQYF.

This clonotype was observed at least ten times. This chain connects TRBV29-1 to TRBJ2-7; 7 bases agree with TRBD1. The germline V gene encodes CDR1 SQVTM and CDR2 ANQGSEA. CDR3 length equals 13 residues. V gave up 5 bases and J gave up 3 bases; unmatched junction bases: 7. The CDR3, as DNA: TGCAGCGTTTTGGGACAGCTAGGCTACGAGCAGTACTTC. This codes for CSVLGQLGYEQYF.

The chain combines TRBV30 with TRBJ1-5, with TRBD1 identical over 7 bases. Trimming at V came to 2 bases and at J to 5 bases, leaving 12 bases not matched to a gene. Germline lookup yields CDR1 GTSNPN and CDR2 SVGIG (reference sequence). The CDR3 runs to 16 residues. The CDR3 region is CAWSPLGQLLYQPQHF. In DNA form, the CDR3 reads TGTGCCTGGAGTCCCCTGGGACAGCTACTTTATCAGCCCCAGCATTTT.

This clonotype turned up a few times. The chain employs TRBV11-2 and TRBJ2-2; D is unclear. The CDR3 has 13 residues. With 4 bases removed from V and 8 bases from J, the gap between germline ends came to 11 bases. Germline CDR1 reads SGHAT; CDR2 reads FQNNGV. The CDR3 sequence is CASSSTSSGELFF. For the CDR3, the DNA is TGTGCCAGCAGCTCCACATCTTCGGGGGAGCTGTTTTTT. The entire variable domain, with the rest obtained from reference TRBV11-2 and TRBJ2-2, is as follows: EAGVAQSPRYKIIEKRQSVAFWCNPISGHATLYWYQQILGQGPKLLIQFQNNGVVDDSQLPKDRFSAERLKGVDSTLKIQPAKLEDSAVYLCASSSTSSGELFFGEGSRLTVL.

This clonotype was seen many times. The CDR3 protein is CASSYSIWDSGANVLTF. The DNA for the CDR3 is TGTGCCAGCAGTTACTCCATTTGGGACTCTGGGGCCAACGTCCTGACTTTC. The chain combines TRBV6-2 or TRBV6-3 with TRBJ2-6; D unclear. V lost 0 bases and J 0 bases, leaving 9 bases between the germline ends. This CDR3 is 17 amino acids long. Germline CDR1 and CDR2: MNHEY and SVGEGT.

The sample holds a few counts of this clonotype. This sequence joins TRBV6-5 and TRBJ2-1; 9 nucleotides match TRBD2. The CDR3 loop spans 16 amino acids. CDR1 MNHEY and CDR2 SVGAGI come from the germline V gene. V shed 5 bases, J shed 6 bases, and the junction held 11 bases outside the gene matches. For the CDR3, the DNA is TGTGCCAGCAGTCCCCAAGGACTAGCGAACTCCAATGAGCAGTTCTTC. Encoded protein: CASSPQGLANSNEQFF.